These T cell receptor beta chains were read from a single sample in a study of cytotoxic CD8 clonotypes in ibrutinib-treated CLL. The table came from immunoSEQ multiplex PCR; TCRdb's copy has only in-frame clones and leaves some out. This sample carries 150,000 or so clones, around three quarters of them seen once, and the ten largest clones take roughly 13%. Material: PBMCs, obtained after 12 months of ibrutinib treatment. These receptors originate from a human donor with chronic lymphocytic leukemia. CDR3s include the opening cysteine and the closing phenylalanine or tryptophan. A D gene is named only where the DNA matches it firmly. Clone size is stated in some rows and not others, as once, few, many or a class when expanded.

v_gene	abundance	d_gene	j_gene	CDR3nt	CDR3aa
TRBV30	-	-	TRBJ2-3	TGTGCCTGGAGCGGGGCTAGAGGGTTGGCAGATACGCAGTATTTT	CAWSGARGLADTQYF
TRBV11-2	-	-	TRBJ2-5	TGTGCCAGCGGTTACACTAGATCAATGGTAGAGACCCAGTACTTC	CASGYTRSMVETQYF
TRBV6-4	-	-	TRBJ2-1	TGTGCCAGCAGTGGTGGGAATAGGAATGAGCAGTTCTTC	CASSGGNRNEQFF
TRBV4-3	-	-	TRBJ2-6	TGCGCCAGCAGCCAAGGGGACGGCCTCTCTGGGGCCAACGTCCTGACTTTC	CASSQGDGLSGANVLTF
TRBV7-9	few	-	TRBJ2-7	TGTGCCAGCAGCTTTCTCCACGAGCAGTACTTC	CASSFLHEQYF
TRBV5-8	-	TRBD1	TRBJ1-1	TGTGCCAGCAGCTTTCACAGGGGCCGGGGGGACAACACTGAAGCTTTCTTT	CASSFHRGRGDNTEAFF
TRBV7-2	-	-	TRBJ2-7	TGTGCCAGCAGCCTCGGAGACAGCGGGCGATCCTACGAGCAGTACTTC	CASSLGDSGRSYEQYF
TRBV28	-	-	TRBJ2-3	TGTGCCAGCAGTTTAGGGCAGGGACGCACAGATACGCAGTATTTT	CASSLGQGRTDTQYF
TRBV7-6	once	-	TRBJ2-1	TGTGCCAGCACCCCTACTAGTGTTCCAGACATCAATGAGCAGTTCTTC	CASTPTSVPDINEQFF
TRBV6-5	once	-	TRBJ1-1	TGTGCCAGCAGCCGCCTTCAGGGGACTGAAGCTTTCTTT	CASSRLQGTEAFF
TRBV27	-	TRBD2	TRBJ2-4	TGTGCCAGCAGTTTGGGGGGGTCCAAAAACATTCAGTACTTC	CASSLGGSKNIQYF
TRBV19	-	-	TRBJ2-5	TGTGCCAGTAGACAGGGTTTCTCCGTAGAGACCCAGTACTTC	CASRQGFSVETQYF
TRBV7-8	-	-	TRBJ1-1	TGTGCCAGCAGCTTAAGGGGCCCTACGAACACTGAAGCTTTCTTT	CASSLRGPTNTEAFF
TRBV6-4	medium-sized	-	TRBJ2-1	TGTGCCAGCAGTGACTCTAGCAACAATGAGCAGTTCTTC	CASSDSSNNEQFF
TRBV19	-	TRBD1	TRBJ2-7	TGTGCCAGTAGTAAAGGACCGGGACAGGGCTACGAGCAGTACTTC	CASSKGPGQGYEQYF
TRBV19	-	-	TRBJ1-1	TGTGCCAGTAGCACAACAGAGAACACTGAAGCTTTCTTT	CASSTTENTEAFF
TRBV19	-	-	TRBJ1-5	TGTGCCAGTAGTATAGATCTAGGACAGCCCCAGCATTTT	CASSIDLGQPQHF
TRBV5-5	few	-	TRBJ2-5	TGTGCCACATTCGGTGGCCCGGGGGAGACCCAGTACTTC	CATFGGPGETQYF
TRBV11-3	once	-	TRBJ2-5	TGTGCCAGCAGCTTAGGGGGCTCGGGCGGGGAGACCCAGTACTTC	CASSLGGSGGETQYF
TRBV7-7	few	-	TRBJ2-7	TGTGCCAGCAGCCGTGGTGAGGGATACGAGCAGTACTTC	CASSRGEGYEQYF
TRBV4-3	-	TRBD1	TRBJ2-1	TGCGCCAGCAGCCGCGACAGGGGCCATGAGCAGTTCTTC	CASSRDRGHEQFF
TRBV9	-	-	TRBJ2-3	TGTGCCAGCAGCGTACGCGGAACGGGCGTGGCAGATACGCAGTATTTT	CASSVRGTGVADTQYF
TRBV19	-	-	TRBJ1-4	TGTGCCAGTGCCCCGGGGGGGGCTAGTGAAAAACTGTTTTTT	CASAPGGASEKLFF
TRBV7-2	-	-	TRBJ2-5	TGTGCCAGCAGCCGCGCCGGGCTCGTCCGAGAGACCCAGTACTTC	CASSRAGLVRETQYF
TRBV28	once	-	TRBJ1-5	TGTGCCAGCAGTTTATCAGGGAAGGTACGGCCCCAGCATTTT	CASSLSGKVRPQHF
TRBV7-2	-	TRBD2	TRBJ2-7	TGTGCCAGCAATAGCGGGAGTTCCGAGCAGTACTTC	CASNSGSSEQYF
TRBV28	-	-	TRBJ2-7	TGTGCCAGCAGTTTATGGTTCGGGACCGAAAGCTCCTACGAGCAGTACTTC	CASSLWFGTESSYEQYF